This record concerns one TCR beta chain sequence. What antigen it recognizes has not been identified. No much larger clonotype is one base removed from it; base qualities were not supplied. The donors were healthy, HIV-negative adults with no recently reported acute infections or vaccinations. Only Caucasian adults living in Nashville, Tennessee, USA were represented among the donors. Magnetic negative selection was used to enrich CD4+ T cells, after which naive cells were positively selected on CD45RA and the negative fraction became the memory subset. After blood collection by leukapheresis, PBMCs were isolated using Ficoll-Histopaque density gradient centrifugation and then cryopreserved in the vapor phase of liquid nitrogen. Analytical flow cytometry was used to check the purity and quantity of each magnetically sorted T cell population. Each sorted fraction had its genomic DNA isolated and then quantified by UV absorbance on a Nanodrop 2000c.

Using the deep immunoSEQ assay, multiplex PCR amplified TCR CDR3 regions from genomic DNA. Extracted genomic DNA from each cell subset was distributed evenly across all wells of several immunoSEQ 96-well plates, and each plate was treated as a replicate. Each replicate PCR for sorted subsets received around 200 ng genomic DNA, equal to some 32,000 T cell genomes. Purified libraries were quantified with a Qubit 3.0 fluorometer, sized on a Bioanalyzer 2100, and re-quantified with the KAPA Library Quantification kit. Every immunoSEQ 96-well plate was sequenced on a separate single-read 150-cycle Illumina NextSeq 550 flow cell. As for the authors' bioinformatics: Because the immunoSEQ output held only junctional sequences and lacked quality scores, the filtering could not match the filtering applied to full-length reads. To assign V/J genes and CDR3, sequences were annotated using PyIR, a Python wrapper for IgBLAST v1.9, with IMGT germline references. Reads were filtered out if the reads had weak V/J assignments (E-value above 1e-6), no CDR3, stop codons, out-of-frame junctions, or ambiguous translated residues. V3J clonotypes were defined as sequences sharing the same inferred V gene, J gene, and CDR3 amino acid sequence. Percentage overlap between repertoires was calculated by dividing the number of shared unique clonotypes by the size of the smaller repertoire. RTK rarefaction, the Chao1 estimator, and Recon v2.1 estimates of unobserved clonotypes were used to assess repertoire richness. OLGA was used to compute generation probabilities for all TCRbeta clonotypes that the gDNA method yielded from a few donors. This is the immuneACCESS table as TCRdb keeps it, with only in-frame sequences that have V and J called. A part of the clones is gone; compared with another copy, unresolved V genes explain less than half, and the rest is unexplained. Clonal size and the V and J genes are those of that table, whereas D and trimming came from the DNA. Within this sample are over a million clones, with 95% to 97% of them counted one time only. Over 1% of the sample goes to the ten largest clones.

The entry originates in a study of shared clonotypes between healthy human individuals (dated by TCRdb to the early 2020s). Notes on the research overall: Three men and a couple of women, aged 18 to 49 years, made up the cohort. Different laboratories and diverse techniques were used to prepare libraries and sequence TCR repertoires, to increase sequencing depth and limit assay-specific biases. For each donor, CD4 naive and CD4 memory were each run on three plates, CD8 naive on two plates, and CD8 memory on one plate. The study deeply sequenced blood TCR repertoires of about 5 healthy adults to estimate repertoire size and the extent of clonotype sharing between individuals. Leukapheresis yielded between about 0.9 and 9.5 billion PBMCs per donor.

The paper's findings and limits, for the study overall: Because the study included only a small number of donors, the genetic and exposure-history diversity represented was limited. Naive subsets generally had larger estimated clonotype richness than memory subsets did. Sampling was restricted to blood, and TCR repertoires in tissue are likely to differ from TCR repertoires in blood. Higher generation probabilities were observed for clonotypes shared by all four sorted-subset donors than for non-shared clonotypes. Sharing across a few donors was observed for around 5% of naive CD4, about 3.2% of naive CD8, 2.3% of memory CD4, and roughly 0.4% of memory CD8 clonotypes. Rarefaction of sorted-subset datasets indicated incomplete sequencing despite the large sequencing depth. Based on pairwise subsampling, the degree of clonotype sharing among donors was expected to be affected by sequencing depth.

What was sequenced was naive CD4+ T cells sorted from blood. The sample's cell subset or site label, in plain terms: CD45RA+ positively selected. The source of this sequence is a man aged 25 to 40 in good health.

The sequence in DNA is TGTGCCGCCGAGATGGGAGGGGACACCGGGGAGCTGTTTTTT. Translated, this gives CAAEMGGDTGELFF. Recombination connected TRBV28 to TRBJ2-2; the junction holds 7 bases that match TRBD2. From its cysteine to its phenylalanine, the CDR3 spans 14 amino acids. The entry retains the CDR3 DNA only, 42 bases that are in frame from base 1. Relative to germline, V is missing 11 bases and J is missing 3 bases, with 9 bases of the junction outside any gene match. According to the germline V gene, CDR1 reads MDHEN and CDR2 reads SYDVKM.